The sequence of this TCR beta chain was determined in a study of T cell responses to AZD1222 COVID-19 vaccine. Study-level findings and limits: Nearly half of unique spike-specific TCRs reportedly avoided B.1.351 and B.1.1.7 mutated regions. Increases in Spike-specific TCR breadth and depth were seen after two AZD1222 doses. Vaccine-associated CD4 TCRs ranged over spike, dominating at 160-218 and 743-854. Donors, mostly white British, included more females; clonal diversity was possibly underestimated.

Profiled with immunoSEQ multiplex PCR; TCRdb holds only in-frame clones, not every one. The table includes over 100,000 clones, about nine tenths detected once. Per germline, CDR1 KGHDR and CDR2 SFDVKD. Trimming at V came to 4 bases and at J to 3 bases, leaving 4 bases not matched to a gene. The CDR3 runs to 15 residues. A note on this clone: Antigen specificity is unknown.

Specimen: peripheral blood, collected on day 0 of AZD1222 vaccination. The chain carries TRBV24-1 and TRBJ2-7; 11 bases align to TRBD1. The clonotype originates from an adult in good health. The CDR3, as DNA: TGTGCCACCAGTGAATCCGGGACAGGGGGCTACGAGCAGTACTTC. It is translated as CATSESGTGGYEQYF.